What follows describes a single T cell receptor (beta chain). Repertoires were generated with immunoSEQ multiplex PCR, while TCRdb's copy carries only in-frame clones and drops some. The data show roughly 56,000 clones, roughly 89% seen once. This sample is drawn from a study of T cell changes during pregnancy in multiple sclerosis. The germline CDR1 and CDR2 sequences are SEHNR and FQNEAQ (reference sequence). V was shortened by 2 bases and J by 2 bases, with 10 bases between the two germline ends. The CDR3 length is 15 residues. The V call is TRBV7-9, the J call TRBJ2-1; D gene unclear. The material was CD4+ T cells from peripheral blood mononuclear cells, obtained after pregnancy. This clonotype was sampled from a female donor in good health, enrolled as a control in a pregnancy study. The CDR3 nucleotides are TGTGCCAGCAGCTTAAACACCCCTCCCTACAATGAGCAGTTCTTC. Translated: CASSLNTPPYNEQFF.